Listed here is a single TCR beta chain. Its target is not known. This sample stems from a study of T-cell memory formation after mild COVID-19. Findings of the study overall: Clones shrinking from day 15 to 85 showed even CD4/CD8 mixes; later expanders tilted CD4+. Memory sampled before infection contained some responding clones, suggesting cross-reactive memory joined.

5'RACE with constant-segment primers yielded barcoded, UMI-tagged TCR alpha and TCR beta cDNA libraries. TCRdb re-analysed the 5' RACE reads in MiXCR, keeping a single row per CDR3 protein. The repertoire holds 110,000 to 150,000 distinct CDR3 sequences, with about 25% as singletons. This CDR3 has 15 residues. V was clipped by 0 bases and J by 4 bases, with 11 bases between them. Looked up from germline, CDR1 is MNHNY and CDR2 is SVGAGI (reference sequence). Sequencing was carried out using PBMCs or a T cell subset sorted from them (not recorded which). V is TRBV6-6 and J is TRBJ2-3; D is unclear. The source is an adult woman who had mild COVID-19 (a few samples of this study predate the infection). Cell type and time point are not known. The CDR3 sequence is CASSYSPSEADTQYF. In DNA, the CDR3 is TGTGCCAGCAGTTACTCGCCATCCGAGGCAGATACGCAGTATTTT.